This T cell receptor (beta chain) was recovered during a study of T-cell reconstitution after alpha-beta-depleted transplantation in children listed by TCRdb under 2016. In terms of the full investigation: The study quantitatively tracked T-cell immune reconstitution after TCRalphabeta/CD19-depleted allogeneic hematopoietic cell transplantation in children using TCR repertoire profiling.

This clonotype was picked up a small number of times. What antigen it recognizes has not been identified. One base away there is no much larger clone; base qualities are not given. The receptor library was made with PCR. The sample was run on an Illumina HiSeq 2500. TCR library preparation used molecular barcoding, with unique molecular identifiers applied to normalize quantification of the TCRbeta repertoire. TCRdb reprocessing: public reads trimmed at Q25 with fastp, clones called with MiXCR, in-frame beta chains kept. CDR3 protein duplicates are merged, each entry listing the most common genes and DNA. For this sample there are 440,000 or so distinct CDR3 sequences; about 11% appear just once. The top ten clones comprise about 5% of the sample. The sequencing here drew on PBMCs from the stem cell graft donor, taken from the stem cell graft. This sequence originates from a human donor who donated a stem cell graft to a child with acute myeloid leukemia.

The CDR3 region: CASSTIQYNEQFF. The sequence in DNA is TGTGCCAGCAGCACGATACAGTACAATGAGCAGTTCTTC. The rearrangement joined TRBV5-5 to TRBJ2-1; confidence is insufficient to name the D gene. The CDR3, from cysteine to phenylalanine, totals 13 residues. The DNA shown is the 39-base CDR3, in frame from base 1. In the germline V gene (reference sequence), CDR1 corresponds to SGHKS and CDR2 to YYEKEE. Trimming removed 4 bases from V and 4 bases from J, leaving 9 bases between the germline ends.